A selection of T cell receptor beta chains follows, all from one sample in a study of Graves' ophthalmopathy and Graves' hyperthyroidism. MiXCR was run by TCRdb on the multiplex PCR reads, yielding one entry per CDR3 protein. Found here are some 400,000 distinct CDR3 sequences, 15% to 20% of them singletons; the top ten hold approximately 1.4%. Sequencing was done on a sample of peripheral blood. Source of these receptors: a woman aged 18-29 years with Graves' ophthalmopathy. Both conserved end residues are part of each CDR3. The D gene is left open where the match is weak. Rows give clone size only sometimes, using once, few, many, or a class for an expanded clone.

.,many,TRBV15,TRBJ2-7,TGTGCCACCAGCAGGGTCTATTCCTACGAGCAGTACTTC,CATSRVYSYEQYF
TRBD2,few,TRBV24-1,TRBJ2-5,TGTGCCACCAGTGATTCCTCAACTAGCGGGGCAGAGACCCAGTACTTC,CATSDSSTSGAETQYF
TRBD2,.,TRBV5-1,TRBJ2-2,TGCGCCAGCAGCTTGGATGCGGGGGACACCGGGGAGCTGTTTTTT,CASSLDAGDTGELFF
.,many,TRBV7-2,TRBJ1-6,TGTGCCAGCAGCTTAGTTAATTCACCCCTCCACTTT,CASSLVNSPLHF
.,many,TRBV14,TRBJ1-1,TGTGCCAGCAGCCATGATACTGAAGCTTTCTTT,CASSHDTEAFF
TRBD2,few,TRBV12-3/TRBV12-4,TRBJ2-7,TGTGCCAGCAGCTCCCAAGGACTAGCCTACGAGCAGTACTTC,CASSSQGLAYEQYF
.,many,TRBV30,TRBJ1-1,TGTGCCTGGAGTACACAGGTGAACACTGAAGCTTTCTTT,CAWSTQVNTEAFF
TRBD1,many,TRBV28,TRBJ2-2,TGTGCCAGCAGTTCGCCGGGACAGGGAACCGGGGAGCTGTTTTTT,CASSSPGQGTGELFF
.,many,TRBV2,TRBJ1-1,TGTGCCAGCTCTCCTCGGGAGGGTCCGAACACTGAAGCTTTCTTT,CASSPREGPNTEAFF
TRBD1,many,TRBV30,TRBJ1-2,TGTGCCTGGGACAGGGCGCCTGGCTACACCTTC,CAWDRAPGYTF
TRBD2,many,TRBV13,TRBJ2-7,TGTGCCAGTACTAGCGGGGTCTCCTACGAGCAGTACTTC,CASTSGVSYEQYF
TRBD2,many,TRBV25-1,TRBJ2-4,TGTGCCAGCGTAGGGGGACTAGCGGGTCGGGATGTGAACATTCAGTACTTC,CASVGGLAGRDVNIQYF
TRBD1,many,TRBV6-1,TRBJ2-2,TGTGCCAGCAGTCCCCGGGACAGGGGCGGCACCGGGGAGCTGTTTTTT,CASSPRDRGGTGELFF
TRBD1,many,TRBV12-3/TRBV12-4,TRBJ1-1,TGTGCCAGCAGTTTCCGGCCAGGGGGGTTCGCTGAAGCTTTCTTT,CASSFRPGGFAEAFF
.,many,TRBV6-1,TRBJ1-5,TGTGCCAGCAGTCCCACCCCGAGTAATCAGCCCCAGCATTTT,CASSPTPSNQPQHF
.,many,TRBV6-1,TRBJ1-1,TGTGCCAGCAGTGAAGTCCCGGGGAGGGGAGAAGCTTTCTTT,CASSEVPGRGEAFF
.,many,TRBV5-8,TRBJ2-5,TGTGCCAGCAGCCTGAACGGGGAGGAAGAGACCCAGTACTTC,CASSLNGEEETQYF
TRBD1,many,TRBV28,TRBJ2-6,TGTGCCAGCAGTACCACCGGGACAGGGTACCCTGGGGCCAACGTCCTGACTTTC,CASSTTGTGYPGANVLTF
.,many,TRBV2,TRBJ2-3,TGTGCCAGCAGCCTCCGAGGGGATACGCAGTATTTT,CASSLRGDTQYF
.,many,TRBV6-2/TRBV6-3,TRBJ1-5,TGTGCCAGCAGCAGACAGCTTAGCAATCAGCCCCAGCATTTT,CASSRQLSNQPQHF
TRBD2,.,TRBV6-5,TRBJ2-5,TGTGCCAGCAGTTCCGGGGGGGTCGAGACCCAGTACTTC,CASSSGGVETQYF
.,many,TRBV11-2,TRBJ2-7,TGTGCCAGCAGCTTATTTTACGAGCAGTACTTC,CASSLFYEQYF
.,many,TRBV19,TRBJ1-1,TGTGCCAGTAGTATGGGACAATTGAACACTGAAGCTTTCTTT,CASSMGQLNTEAFF
TRBD1,many,TRBV28,TRBJ1-2,TGTGCCAGCAGCCAGACAGGGCCCTATGGCTACACCTTC,CASSQTGPYGYTF
.,.,TRBV5-1,TRBJ2-5,TGCGCCAGCAGCTTGGTTTCTCAGGGGGAGACCCAGTACTTC,CASSLVSQGETQYF
.,many,TRBV10-1,TRBJ1-1,TGCGCCAGCAGTGGGACAAGGGATACTGAAGCTTTCTTT,CASSGTRDTEAFF
TRBD1,many,TRBV5-6,TRBJ1-2,TGTGCCAGCAGCAAAGGACAGGGTAACTATGGCTACACCTTC,CASSKGQGNYGYTF
.,.,TRBV12-3/TRBV12-4,TRBJ2-5,TGTGCCAGCAGTTTGATGGGACAAGAGACCCAGTACTTC,CASSLMGQETQYF
TRBD1,.,TRBV7-2,TRBJ1-1,TGTGCCAGCAGCAAGGACAGGGGAAACACTGAAGCTTTCTTT,CASSKDRGNTEAFF
TRBD1,many,TRBV6-5,TRBJ1-1,TGTGCCAGCAGTTCGGGACAGCTGTACACTGAAGCTTTCTTT,CASSSGQLYTEAFF